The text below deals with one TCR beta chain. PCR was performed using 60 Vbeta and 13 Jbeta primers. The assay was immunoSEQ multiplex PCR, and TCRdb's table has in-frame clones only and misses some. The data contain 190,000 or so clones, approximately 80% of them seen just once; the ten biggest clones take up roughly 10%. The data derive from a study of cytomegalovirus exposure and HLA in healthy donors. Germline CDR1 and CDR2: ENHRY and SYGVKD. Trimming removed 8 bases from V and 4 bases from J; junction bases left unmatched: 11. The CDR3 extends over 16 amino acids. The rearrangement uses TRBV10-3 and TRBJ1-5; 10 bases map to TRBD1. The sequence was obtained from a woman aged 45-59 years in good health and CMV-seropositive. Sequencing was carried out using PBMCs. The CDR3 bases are TGTGCCATCGGTGTAGGGGACAGGGGTTGGAATCAGCCCCAGCATTTT. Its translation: CAIGVGDRGWNQPQHF.